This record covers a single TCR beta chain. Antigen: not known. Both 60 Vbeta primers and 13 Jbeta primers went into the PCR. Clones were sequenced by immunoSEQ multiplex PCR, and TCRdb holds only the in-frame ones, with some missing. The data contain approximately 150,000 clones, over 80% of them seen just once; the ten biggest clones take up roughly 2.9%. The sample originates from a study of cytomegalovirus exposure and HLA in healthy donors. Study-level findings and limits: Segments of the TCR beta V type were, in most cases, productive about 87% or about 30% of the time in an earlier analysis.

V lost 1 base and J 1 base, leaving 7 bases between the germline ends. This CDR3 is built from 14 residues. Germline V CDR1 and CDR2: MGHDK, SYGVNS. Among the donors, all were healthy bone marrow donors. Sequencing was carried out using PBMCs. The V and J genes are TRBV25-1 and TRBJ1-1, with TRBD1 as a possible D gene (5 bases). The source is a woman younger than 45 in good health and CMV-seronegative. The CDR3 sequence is CASSESRGNTEAFF. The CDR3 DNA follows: TGTGCCAGCAGTGAATCAAGGGGGAACACTGAAGCTTTCTTT.